The 20 T cell receptor beta chains below come from one sample, sequenced in a study of T cells after yellow fever vaccination. From the 5' RACE reads, TCRdb called clonotypes with MiXCR, one entry per CDR3 protein. The profile shows 95,000 to 150,000 distinct CDR3 sequences, about 8.8% of them singletons. Sequencing was performed on CD8+ T cells sorted from PBMCs, taken on the day of the yellow fever booster vaccination. The receptor set was obtained from a man aged 18 to 35 who received the YFV17D yellow fever vaccine.

This clonotype was picked up many times. This rearrangement joins TRBV11-2 to TRBJ2-7, with a possible D match to TRBD1 (5 bases). Trimming took 5 bases from V and 7 from J, leaving 15 bases between them. The V gene's germline CDR1 is SGHAT and CDR2 FQNNGV. The CDR3 extends over 13 amino acids. In DNA, the CDR3 is TGTGCCAGCAGCCCTGCTACAGGTCGGGAGCAGTACTTC. Amino acid sequence: CASSPATGREQYF.

This clonotype was found many times. The V call is TRBV4-1, the J call TRBJ1-5, with TRBD1 matching over 8 bases. J gave up 1 base and V 4 bases, and 3 bases lay outside the gene matches. Germline V lookup: CDR1 MGHRA, CDR2 YSYEKL. This CDR3 comprises 15 residues. The CDR3 DNA reads as TGCGCCAGCAGCCTCCAGGGGGCAAGCAATCAGCCCCAGCATTTT. Protein sequence: CASSLQGASNQPQHF.

The gene calls are TRBV5-5 and TRBJ2-7; tentative D call: TRBD2 (5 bases). Per germline, CDR1 SGHKS and CDR2 YYEKEE (reference sequence). V was clipped by 2 bases and J by 5 bases, with 14 bases between them. This CDR3 is built from 14 residues. The CDR3 is CASSFVPGSHEQYF. CDR3 DNA sequence: TGTGCCAGCAGCTTTGTCCCGGGGAGCCACGAGCAGTACTTC.

In its sample, this clonotype was seen a few times. The rearrangement links TRBV5-5 to TRBJ1-1, with a tentative D call TRBD1 (5 bases). Trimming pared 4 bases from V and 7 bases from J, leaving 14 bases between. Germline loops: CDR1 SGHKS, CDR2 YYEKEE (reference sequence). This CDR3 has 13 residues. The CDR3 here is CASSGGRGGEAFF. The DNA for the CDR3 is TGTGCCAGCAGCGGCGGGAGGGGAGGTGAAGCTTTCTTT.

This clonotype was counted only a few times. J is TRBJ2-7 and V is TRBV20-1; D is possibly TRBD1 (5 bases). Germline assignment: CDR1 DFQATT and CDR2 SNEGSKA (reference sequence). V lost 3 bases and J 7 bases, leaving 7 bases between the germline ends. The CDR3 runs 10 residues. As DNA, the CDR3 is TGCAGTGCTAGTAACAGGGAGCAGTACGTC. Protein: CSASNREQYV.

This clonotype was recorded a few times. The rearrangement links TRBV10-3 to TRBJ1-2; 7 bases agree with TRBD1. The V segment lost 10 bases and the J segment 6 bases; nucleotides outside the gene matches: 11. The CDR3 consists of 13 residues. Germline CDR1 ENHRY, CDR2 SYGVKD. The CDR3 here is CATHLDRANGYTF. CDR3 coding DNA: TGTGCCACACATTTAGACAGGGCCAATGGCTACACCTTC.

This clonotype has a count of ten or more. J is TRBJ2-5 and V is TRBV11-2; possibly TRBD2 for D (6 bases). Germline CDR1 SGHAT, CDR2 FQNNGV. CDR3 size: 11 residues. Trimming took off 10 bases at V and 5 bases at J, with 11 bases between the two ends. Here the CDR3 DNA reads TGTGCCATCCGGAGGGGCGAGACCCAGTACTTC. As protein: CAIRRGETQYF.

As DNA, the CDR3 is TGTGCCAGTACAAAATCCTTCGGGGGAGATGAGCAGTTCTTC. Translating it yields CASTKSFGGDEQFF. This sequence joins TRBV19 and TRBJ2-1; D may be TRBD2 (6 bases). The CDR3 loop spans 14 amino acids. The ends were cut back, 7 bases at V and 8 bases at J, with 18 bases in the middle. From germline, CDR1 is LNHDA and CDR2 SQIVND (reference sequence). Based on the CDR3 plus reference TRBV19 and TRBJ2-1, the full variable domain is DGGITQSPKYLFRKEGQNVTLSCEQNLNHDAMYWYRQDPGQGLRLIYYSQIVNDFQKGDIAEGYSVSREKKESFPLTVTSAQKNPTAFYLCASTKSFGGDEQFFGPGTRLTVL.

V is TRBV5-4 and J is TRBJ2-1; 8 bases match TRBD2. Germline loops: CDR1 SGHNT, CDR2 YYREEE (reference sequence). V was clipped by 4 bases and J by 9 bases; unmatched bases: 3. CDR3 length: 12 residues. For the CDR3, the DNA is TGTGCCAGCAGCCACGGGACTAGTGAGCAGTTCTTC. Protein sequence: CASSHGTSEQFF.

The CDR3 DNA reads as TGCGCCAGCAGCCAAGAGGGGGGGCACGAGCAGTACTTC. It codes for CASSQEGGHEQYF. V gene TRBV4-3 combines with J gene TRBJ2-7, with a possible D match to TRBD2 (7 bases). Trimming took 0 bases from V and 5 from J, leaving 8 bases between them. CDR1 LGHNA and CDR2 YSLEER come from the germline V gene. This CDR3 is 13 amino acids long.

The chain uses TRBV4-3 and TRBJ2-2; D may be TRBD1 (5 bases). The CDR3 totals 15 residues. CDR1 is LGHNA and CDR2 is YSLEER in the germline V gene. V was pared by 1 base and J by 3 bases, with 9 bases between. CDR3 bases: TGCGCCAGCAGCCAAGCAGGGCTCGACACCGGGGAGCTGTTTTTT. Translated: CASSQAGLDTGELFF.

This clonotype was seen at least ten times. J is TRBJ2-2 and V is TRBV5-1; the D call may be TRBD1 or TRBD2 (5 bases each). The CDR3 is 14 amino acids. The V end was cut by 6 bases, the J end by 3 bases, with 12 bases between. Germline V gives CDR1 SGHRS, CDR2 YFSETQ. This CDR3 is CASTGTAYTGELFF. The CDR3 DNA reads TGCGCCAGCACCGGGACCGCCTACACCGGGGAGCTGTTTTTT.

The genes are TRBV4-3 and TRBJ1-2; D is possibly TRBD1 (6 bases). Trimming stripped 3 bases from V and 3 bases from J, with 14 bases between. Germline V CDR1 and CDR2: LGHNA, YSLEER. The length of the CDR3 is 15 residues. The CDR3 sequence: CASSQQQGQDYGYTF. For the CDR3, the DNA is TGCGCCAGCAGCCAGCAACAGGGTCAGGACTATGGCTACACCTTC.

This clonotype was seen ten or more times. The rearrangement uses TRBV15 and TRBJ2-2, with D hard to call. CDR1 is LNHNV, CDR2 YYDKDF, per germline (reference sequence). This CDR3 comprises 13 residues. V was shortened by 2 bases and J by 5 bases, with 6 bases between the two germline ends. The CDR3 is CATSRHSTGELFF. The CDR3 coding sequence is TGTGCCACCAGCAGACACAGTACCGGGGAGCTGTTTTTT.

The V call is TRBV11-2, the J call TRBJ2-5, with D tentatively TRBD1 (6 bases). Trimming stripped 5 bases from V and 5 bases from J, with 12 bases between. The CDR3 sequence is 13 residues long. The germline V gene encodes CDR1 SGHAT and CDR2 FQNNGV. Written as DNA, the CDR3 is TGTGCCAGCAGCCGACAGGTTTCGGAGACCCAGTACTTC. Residues: CASSRQVSETQYF.

In this sample, this clonotype turned up a few times. This chain connects TRBV20-1 to TRBJ1-4; the D is unclear. V lost 6 bases, J lost 0 bases, and 23 bases lay in between. The CDR3 is 18 amino acids. Germline assignment: CDR1 DFQATT and CDR2 SNEGSKA (reference sequence). The CDR3 coding sequence is TGCAGTGCCCGCTTTGTGGGGAGGATAGTTGCAACTAATGAAAAACTGTTTTTT. Its translation is CSARFVGRIVATNEKLFF.

This clonotype was counted between two and nine times. The chain couples TRBV19 to TRBJ1-1; TRBD1 matches 7 bases. The CDR3 runs to 15 residues. V shed 4 bases and J 4 bases; nucleotides not matched to a gene: 9. From germline, CDR1 is LNHDA and CDR2 SQIVND (reference sequence). In DNA form, the CDR3 reads TGTGCCAGTAGTACCGGAGACAGGGAAGGCACTGAAGCTTTCTTT. Translating gives CASSTGDREGTEAFF.

This clonotype was seen only a few times. The gene calls are TRBV15 and TRBJ2-7; D unclear. The CDR3 extends over 13 amino acids. Germline V gives CDR1 LNHNV, CDR2 YYDKDF (reference sequence). Deletions cut 6 bases from V and 2 bases from J, with 11 bases between. The CDR3 loop is CATRYLGTYEQYV. As DNA, the CDR3 is TGTGCCACCAGGTATCTCGGAACCTACGAGCAGTACGTC.

The CDR3 here is CASSIGGDPYEQYF. The CDR3 DNA sequence: TGTGCCAGCAGCATAGGGGGGGACCCCTACGAGCAGTACTTC. The gene calls are TRBV9 and TRBJ2-7; possibly TRBD2 for D (7 bases). This CDR3 region has 14 residues. V dropped 4 bases and J dropped 2 bases, with 13 bases sitting between them. Germline-derived CDR1 and CDR2 are SGDLS and YYNGEE.

The chain is built from TRBV4-1 and TRBJ1-1; 7 bases line up with TRBD1. Germline V lookup: CDR1 MGHRA, CDR2 YSYEKL. This CDR3 is 18 amino acids long. V shed 4 bases, J shed 2 bases, and the junction held 16 bases outside the gene matches. Written as DNA, the CDR3 is TGCGCCAGCAGCCTGGGCGTGACAGGGTCACCTACTAACACTGAAGCTTTCTTT. It specifies CASSLGVTGSPTNTEAFF.